This T cell receptor beta chain is drawn from a study of blood T cell repertoires in COVID-19. Study context: Two consecutive negative NP/OP PCR tests, clearance, or resolved symptoms defined Cohort 3 recovery.

Enrolled through a virtual design, the participants were between 18 and 89 years of age and came from 24 US areas. Self-reported history from a screening survey and questionnaire set each donor's cohort. Generated by immunoSEQ multiplex PCR, the TCRdb table keeps only in-frame clones and is missing some. The data show approximately 240,000 clones, less than 90% seen once. Trimming stripped 2 bases from V and 7 bases from J, with 12 bases between. Germline V gene sequence: CDR1 KGHSH, CDR2 LQKENI. The length of the CDR3 is 14 residues. The chain recombines TRBV18 with TRBJ2-4; no definite D call. This sequence was found in a woman between 50 and 59 years old in a cohort exposed to, infected with or recovered from COVID-19 (not recorded which). The sample taken for sequencing was PBMCs or T cells enriched from blood (not recorded which). CDR3 sequence (DNA): TGTGCCAGCTCACCAGACACCCAGCCTAACATTCAGTACTTC. Its protein is CASSPDTQPNIQYF.